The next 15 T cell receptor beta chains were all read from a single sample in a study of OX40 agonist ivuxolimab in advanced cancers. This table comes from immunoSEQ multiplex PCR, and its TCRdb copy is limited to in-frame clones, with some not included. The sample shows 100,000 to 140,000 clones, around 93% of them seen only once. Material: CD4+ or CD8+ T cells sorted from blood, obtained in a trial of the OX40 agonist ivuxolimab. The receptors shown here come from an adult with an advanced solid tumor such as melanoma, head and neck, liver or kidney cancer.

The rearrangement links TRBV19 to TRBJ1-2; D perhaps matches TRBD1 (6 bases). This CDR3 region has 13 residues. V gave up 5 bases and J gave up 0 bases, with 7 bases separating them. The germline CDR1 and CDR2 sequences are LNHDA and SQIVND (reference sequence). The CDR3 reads CASSGQTNYGYTF. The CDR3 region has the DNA TGTGCCAGTAGTGGACAGACTAACTATGGCTACACCTTC.

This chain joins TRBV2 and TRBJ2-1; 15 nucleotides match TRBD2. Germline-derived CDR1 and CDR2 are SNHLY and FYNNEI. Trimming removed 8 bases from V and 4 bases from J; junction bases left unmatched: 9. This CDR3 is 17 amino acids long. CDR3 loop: CASVSGTSGRRYNEQFF. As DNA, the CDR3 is TGTGCCAGCGTCTCCGGGACTAGCGGGAGGAGGTACAATGAGCAGTTCTTC.

The CDR3 DNA is TGTGCCAGCAGTTTGCAGGGGGTCGGGGGCTACGAGCAGTACTTC. Translated, it gives CASSLQGVGGYEQYF. V and J are TRBV27 and TRBJ2-7; D perhaps matches TRBD1 (7 bases). Germline V lookup: CDR1 MNHEY, CDR2 SMNVEV (reference sequence). Trimming cost V 3 bases and J 3 bases, with 15 bases left between them. The CDR3 has 15 amino acids.

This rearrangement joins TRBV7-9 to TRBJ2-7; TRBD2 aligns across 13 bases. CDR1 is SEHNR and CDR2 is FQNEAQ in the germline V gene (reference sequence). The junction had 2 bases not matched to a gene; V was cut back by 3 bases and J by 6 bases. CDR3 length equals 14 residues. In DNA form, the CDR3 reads TGTGCCAGCAGCTTTCGGACTAGCGGGGGCGAGCAGTACTTC. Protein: CASSFRTSGGEQYF.

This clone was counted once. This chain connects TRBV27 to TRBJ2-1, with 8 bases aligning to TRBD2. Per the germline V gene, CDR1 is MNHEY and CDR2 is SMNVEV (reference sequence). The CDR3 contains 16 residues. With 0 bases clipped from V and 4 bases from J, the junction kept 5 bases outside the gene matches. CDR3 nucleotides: TGTGCCAGCAGTTTATCCCGGGGGGGGTTTTACAATGAGCAGTTCTTC. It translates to CASSLSRGGFYNEQFF.

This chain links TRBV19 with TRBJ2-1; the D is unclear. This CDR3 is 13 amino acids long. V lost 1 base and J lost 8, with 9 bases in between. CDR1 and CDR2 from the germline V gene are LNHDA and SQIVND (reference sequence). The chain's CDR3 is CASSIARMDEQFF. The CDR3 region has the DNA TGTGCCAGTAGTATAGCTCGTATGGATGAGCAGTTCTTC. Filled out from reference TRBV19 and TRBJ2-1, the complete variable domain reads DGGITQSPKYLFRKEGQNVTLSCEQNLNHDAMYWYRQDPGQGLRLIYYSQIVNDFQKGDIAEGYSVSREKKESFPLTVTSAQKNPTAFYLCASSIARMDEQFFGPGTRLTVL.

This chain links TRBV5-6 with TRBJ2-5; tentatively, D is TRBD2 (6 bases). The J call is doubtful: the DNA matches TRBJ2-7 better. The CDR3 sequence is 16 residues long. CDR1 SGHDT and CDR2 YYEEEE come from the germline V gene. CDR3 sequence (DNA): TGTGCCAGCAGCTTGGTTCGGCAGGGAGGTACCCACGAGCAGTACTTC. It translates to CASSLVRQGGTHEQYF.

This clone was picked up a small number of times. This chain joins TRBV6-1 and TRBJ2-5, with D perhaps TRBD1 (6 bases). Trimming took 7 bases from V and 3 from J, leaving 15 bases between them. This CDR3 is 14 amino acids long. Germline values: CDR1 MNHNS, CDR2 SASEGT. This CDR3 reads CASTTGQFEETQYF. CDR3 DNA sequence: TGTGCCAGCACCACCGGACAGTTCGAAGAGACCCAGTACTTC.

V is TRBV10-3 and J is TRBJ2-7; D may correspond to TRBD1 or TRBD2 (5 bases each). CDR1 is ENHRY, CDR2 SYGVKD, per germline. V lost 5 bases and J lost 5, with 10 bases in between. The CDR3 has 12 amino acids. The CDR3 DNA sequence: TGTGCCATCAGTTCCGGGACCGACGAGCAGTACTTC. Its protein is CAISSGTDEQYF.

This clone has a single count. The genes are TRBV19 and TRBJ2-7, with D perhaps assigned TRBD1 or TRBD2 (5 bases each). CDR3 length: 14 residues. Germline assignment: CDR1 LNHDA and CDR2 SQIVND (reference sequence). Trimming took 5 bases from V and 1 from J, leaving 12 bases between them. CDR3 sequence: CASSPWDGSYEQYF. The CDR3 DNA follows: TGTGCCAGTAGTCCGTGGGACGGATCCTACGAGCAGTACTTC. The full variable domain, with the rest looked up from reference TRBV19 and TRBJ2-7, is DGGITQSPKYLFRKEGQNVTLSCEQNLNHDAMYWYRQDPGQGLRLIYYSQIVNDFQKGDIAEGYSVSREKKESFPLTVTSAQKNPTAFYLCASSPWDGSYEQYFGPGTRLTVT.

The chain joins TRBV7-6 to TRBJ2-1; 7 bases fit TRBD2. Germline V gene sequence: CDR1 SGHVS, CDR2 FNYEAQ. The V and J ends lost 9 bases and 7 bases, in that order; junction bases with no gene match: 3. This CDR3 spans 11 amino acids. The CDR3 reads CASIGGNEQFF. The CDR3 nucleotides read TGTGCCAGTATCGGGGGGAATGAGCAGTTCTTC.

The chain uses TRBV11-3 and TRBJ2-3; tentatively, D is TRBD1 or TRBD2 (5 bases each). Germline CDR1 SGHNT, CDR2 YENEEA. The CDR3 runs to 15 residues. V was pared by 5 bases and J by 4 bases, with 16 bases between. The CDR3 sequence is CASSPGLGVADTQYF. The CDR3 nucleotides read TGTGCCAGCAGCCCAGGGTTGGGGGTTGCAGATACGCAGTATTTT.

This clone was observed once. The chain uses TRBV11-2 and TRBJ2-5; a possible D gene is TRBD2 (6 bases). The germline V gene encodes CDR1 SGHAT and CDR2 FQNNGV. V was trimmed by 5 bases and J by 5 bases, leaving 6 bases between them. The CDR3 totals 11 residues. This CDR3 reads CASSGGETQYF. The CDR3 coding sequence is TGTGCCAGCAGCGGGGGGGAGACCCAGTACTTC. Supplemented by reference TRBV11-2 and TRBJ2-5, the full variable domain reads EAGVAQSPRYKIIEKRQSVAFWCNPISGHATLYWYQQILGQGPKLLIQFQNNGVVDDSQLPKDRFSAERLKGVDSTLKIQPAKLEDSAVYLCASSGGETQYFGPGTRLLVL.

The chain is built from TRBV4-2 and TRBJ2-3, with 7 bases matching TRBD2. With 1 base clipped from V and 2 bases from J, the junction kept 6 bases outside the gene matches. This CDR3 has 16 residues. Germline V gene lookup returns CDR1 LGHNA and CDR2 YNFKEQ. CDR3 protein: CASSQVLRGYTDTQYF. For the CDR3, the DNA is TGTGCCAGCAGCCAAGTCTTGCGGGGGTACACAGATACGCAGTATTTT.

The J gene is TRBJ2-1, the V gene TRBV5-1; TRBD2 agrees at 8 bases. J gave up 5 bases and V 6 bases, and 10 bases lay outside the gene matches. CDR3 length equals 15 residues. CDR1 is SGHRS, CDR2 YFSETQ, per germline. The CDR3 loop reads CASTGQGLVNNEQFF. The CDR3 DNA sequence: TGCGCCAGCACAGGTCAGGGACTAGTAAACAATGAGCAGTTCTTC.